This TCR beta chain appears in the sequencing data of a study of blood T cell repertoires in COVID-19. About the study: The origin of the acute and convalescent COVID-19 samples was the United States, Italy and Spain. The cDNA or gDNA used as material had been derived from T cells, B-cell-depleted T cells, or PBMCs.

Original data processing: From reference gene primer amplification, estimates of nucleated cell counts were derived. This table comes from immunoSEQ multiplex PCR, and its TCRdb copy is limited to in-frame clones, with some not included. V and J calls plus clone size are reproduced from that table; the DNA served to infer D and trimming. The data show about 250,000 clones, with roughly 77% seen just once and 2.5% to 4% held by the top ten. The source is a woman older than 75 with acute or convalescent COVID-19. The specimen sequenced was peripheral blood.

For the CDR3, the DNA is TGTGCCAGCTCACCCAACTGGACAGGGTATTCAGATACGCAGTATTTT. Its protein is CASSPNWTGYSDTQYF. The V gene is TRBV28, the J gene TRBJ2-3, with 8 bases lining up with TRBD1. This CDR3 spans 16 amino acids. From germline, CDR1 is MDHEN and CDR2 SYDVKM. The junction had 14 bases not matched to a gene; V was cut back by 8 bases and J by 4 bases. The full variable domain, its missing parts supplied by reference TRBV28 and TRBJ2-3, is DVKVTQSSRYLVKRTGEKVFLECVQDMDHENMFWYRQDPGLGLRLIYFSYDVKMKEKGDIPEGYSVSREKKERFSLILESASTNQTSMYLCASSPNWTGYSDTQYFGPGTRLTVL.